The clone carrying this T cell receptor beta chain was seen ten or more times. This record belongs to a study of patients and donors after allogeneic stem cell transplantation. TCRdb re-called the RT-PCR reads through MiXCR, storing one row per CDR3 protein. The sample contains roughly 230,000 distinct CDR3 sequences, roughly 14% of which appear only once. The CDR3 extends over 14 amino acids. Germline V gives CDR1 GTSNPN, CDR2 SVGIG (reference sequence). With V trimmed by 3 bases and J by 5 bases, 6 bases remained unmatched. Material: blood, either unsorted or a sorted T cell fraction (not recorded which). The chain uses TRBV30 and TRBJ2-1, with 8 bases aligning to TRBD2. The origin of this receptor is a human donor who was either an allogeneic HSCT recipient or a stem cell or donor lymphocyte infusion donor (not recorded which). It is not recorded whose cells these are; they may come from a transplant donor. In DNA form, the CDR3 reads TGTGCCTGGAGCGGGACTAGAACTGACAATGAGCAGTTCTTC. It codes for CAWSGTRTDNEQFF.